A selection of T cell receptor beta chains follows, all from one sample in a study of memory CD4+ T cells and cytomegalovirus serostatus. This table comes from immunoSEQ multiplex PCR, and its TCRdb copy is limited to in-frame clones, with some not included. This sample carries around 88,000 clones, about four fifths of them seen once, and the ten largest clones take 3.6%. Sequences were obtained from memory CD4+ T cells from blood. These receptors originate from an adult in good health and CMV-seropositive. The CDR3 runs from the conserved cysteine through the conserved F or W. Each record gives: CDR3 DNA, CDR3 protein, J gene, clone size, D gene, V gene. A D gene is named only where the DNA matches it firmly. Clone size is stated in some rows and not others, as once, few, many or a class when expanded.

TGTGCCAGCAGCCCACCGGGGACTTATGGGGAGCAGTACTTC,CASSPPGTYGEQYF,TRBJ2-7,.,.,TRBV9
TGTGCCAGTAGTGGTTCGGGACTGCGTTGGGAGACCCAGTACTTC,CASSGSGLRWETQYF,TRBJ2-5,.,.,TRBV19
TGTGCCAGCAGTTTTCTTGGACAGGGTGTCCACAATGAGCAGTTCTTC,CASSFLGQGVHNEQFF,TRBJ2-1,.,TRBD1,TRBV28
TGTGCCAGCAGCCCTTCAGGCCAGGCTAATGAAAAACTGTTTTTT,CASSPSGQANEKLFF,TRBJ1-4,.,.,TRBV5-4
TGTGCCAGCAGCTTAGTGGGGGGTCTGGGGGATACGCAGTATTTT,CASSLVGGLGDTQYF,TRBJ2-3,.,.,TRBV7-2
TGTGCCACGCACCGGCCGGAGGCTCAGCCCCAGCATTTT,CATHRPEAQPQHF,TRBJ1-5,few,.,TRBV11-2
TGCGCCAGCAGCCTGCAGCTGGGCCCCCAAGAGACCCAGTACTTC,CASSLQLGPQETQYF,TRBJ2-5,.,.,TRBV5-1
TGTGCCATCAGTGGGGACAGGGGGTCCTACAATGAGCAGTTCTTC,CAISGDRGSYNEQFF,TRBJ2-1,.,TRBD1,TRBV10-3
TGTGCCAGCAGCCGTGACAGGACTAGCGGGGGGTCAGTTGCGTTCTTC,CASSRDRTSGGSVAFF,TRBJ2-1,.,TRBD2,TRBV7-8
TGCGCCAGCAGCGAGGGTTTTGGGCAGTACTTC,CASSEGFGQYF,TRBJ2-7,.,.,TRBV5-1
TGTGCCAGCAGCTCAGGGAAACCCGGTAGCACAGATACGCAGTATTTT,CASSSGKPGSTDTQYF,TRBJ2-3,.,.,TRBV9
TGTGCCAGCAGCCGAGAGGCTAATGAAAAACTGTTTTTT,CASSREANEKLFF,TRBJ1-4,few,.,TRBV4-2
TGTGCCAGCCGGACTAGCGGACGCACAGATACGCAGTATTTT,CASRTSGRTDTQYF,TRBJ2-3,.,TRBD2,TRBV7-2
TGTGCCTGGAGTGGTGTCGGGAGCTCCTACAATGAGCAGTTCTTC,CAWSGVGSSYNEQFF,TRBJ2-1,.,.,TRBV30
TGCGCCAGCAGCTTGGACAGGAGCCACAATCAGCCCCAGCATTTT,CASSLDRSHNQPQHF,TRBJ1-5,.,.,TRBV5-1
TGTGCCAGCAGTTACGGACAGGAGCAGCCCCAGCATTTT,CASSYGQEQPQHF,TRBJ1-5,.,TRBD1,TRBV6-6
TGTGCCAGCAGTGAAGGGCAGGGGACTACCTACGAGCAGTACTTC,CASSEGQGTTYEQYF,TRBJ2-7,once,.,TRBV6-1
TGCGCCAGCAGCTTGGGCAGGGAGGGAGATACGCAGTATTTT,CASSLGREGDTQYF,TRBJ2-3,.,TRBD2,TRBV5-1
TGTGCCAGCAGCTTGGCACAGGTTGCCTACGAGCAGTACTTC,CASSLAQVAYEQYF,TRBJ2-7,.,.,TRBV5-5
TGCGCCAGCAGCCCAGAACGGCACGATTGGTCTCCCTCCTATGGCTACACCTTC,CASSPERHDWSPSYGYTF,TRBJ1-2,.,.,TRBV4-3
TGTGCCAGTAGTCCTTCCTGGGCCAGGGGGCTGTCGAACACCGGGGAGCTGTTTTTT,CASSPSWARGLSNTGELFF,TRBJ2-2,.,TRBD1,TRBV19
TGTGCCAGCAGCTTAGAAGGGTCGTCGGATACGCAGTATTTT,CASSLEGSSDTQYF,TRBJ2-3,.,.,TRBV7-6
TGTGCCAGCAGTCAGAGGGTCTTCATGGGGAACACTGAAGCTTTCTTT,CASSQRVFMGNTEAFF,TRBJ1-1,.,.,TRBV11-2
TGTGCCAGCAGCTACGGCGGAGTCTCTGGGGCCAACGTCCTGACTTTC,CASSYGGVSGANVLTF,TRBJ2-6,.,.,TRBV7-3
TGCGCCAGCAGCCTAACCGGGACTAGCGGCCTCTACGAGCAGTACTTC,CASSLTGTSGLYEQYF,TRBJ2-7,.,TRBD2,TRBV4-3
TGTGCCAGCAGCTTGGGGACAGCCCAAGAGACCCAGTACTTC,CASSLGTAQETQYF,TRBJ2-5,once,.,TRBV5-4
TGCGCCAGCAGCCGGAATACGGACACCGGGGAGCTGTTTTTT,CASSRNTDTGELFF,TRBJ2-2,few,.,TRBV5-1
TGTGCCTGGAGTGTACGGCGGGGGCAGGGTAGCGGTCAGCCCCAGCATTTT,CAWSVRRGQGSGQPQHF,TRBJ1-5,.,.,TRBV30
TGTGCCAGCAGCTTAGGGGGATGGGGACAGGGAAGGGATCAGCCCCAGCATTTT,CASSLGGWGQGRDQPQHF,TRBJ1-5,.,TRBD1,TRBV7-2
TGTGCCAGCAGTGAATATCACAGGGACACTGAAGCTTTCTTT,CASSEYHRDTEAFF,TRBJ1-1,.,.,TRBV25-1
TGTGCCAGCAGCTACGGACAGCCCGGGGAGCTGTTTTTT,CASSYGQPGELFF,TRBJ2-2,.,.,TRBV5-4
TGTGCCAGCAGCCCTCGTATGGGAGAGACCCAGTACTTC,CASSPRMGETQYF,TRBJ2-5,.,.,TRBV5-4
TGTGCCAGCAGCTTAGGGAGAGGGACTGGAAACACCATATATTTT,CASSLGRGTGNTIYF,TRBJ1-3,.,.,TRBV7-8
TGCAGCGTTGACACAGGGGGCCAATATGGCTACACCTTC,CSVDTGGQYGYTF,TRBJ1-2,.,TRBD1,TRBV29-1
TGCGCCAGCAGGGACGAGCAGTACTTC,CASRDEQYF,TRBJ2-7,.,.,TRBV10-1
TGTGCCAGCAGCGTAGGTCGGCTAAGCTCCTACAATGAGCAGTTCTTC,CASSVGRLSSYNEQFF,TRBJ2-1,.,.,TRBV9
TGCGCCAGCAGCTTGGCAGCGGGAGCTTGGGAGCAGTTCTTC,CASSLAAGAWEQFF,TRBJ2-1,.,TRBD2,TRBV5-1
TGTGCCAGCAGTGAAGTTGTAGGGAGCCAAGAGACCCAGTACTTC,CASSEVVGSQETQYF,TRBJ2-5,once,.,TRBV2
TGTGCTAGTGGTTTTAAGCGGGAGGCCTTAAGCTCCTACAATGAGCAGTTCTTC,CASGFKREALSSYNEQFF,TRBJ2-1,.,TRBD2,TRBV12-5
TGTGCCAGTACCAATGGGTGGGGTGGGGGTCAGCCCCAGCATTTT,CASTNGWGGGQPQHF,TRBJ1-5,few,.,TRBV19